These 27 T cell receptor beta chains originate from one sample sequenced in a study of shared clonotypes between healthy human individuals. The assay was immunoSEQ multiplex PCR, and TCRdb's table has in-frame clones only and misses some. Among some 980,000 clones, 60% to 85% were seen once, and the ten largest hold roughly 1.5%. The sample taken for sequencing was memory CD4+ T cells sorted from blood. The subset was: CD45RA-negative fraction. Every receptor here comes from a man younger than 30 in good health.

The chain couples TRBV19 to TRBJ1-5; 9 bases match TRBD1. V dropped 7 bases and J dropped 1; count of bases not matched to a gene: 5. The V gene's germline CDR1 is LNHDA and CDR2 SQIVND (reference sequence). The CDR3 has 15 residues. In DNA, the CDR3 is TGTGCCAGTACCTCGGGGACAGGGAGCAATCAGCCCCAGCATTTT. This encodes CASTSGTGSNQPQHF.

The V and J genes are TRBV9 and TRBJ1-2, with 10 bases matching TRBD1. This CDR3 contains 17 residues. With 0 bases clipped from V and 4 bases from J, the junction kept 9 bases outside the gene matches. Germline loops: CDR1 SGDLS, CDR2 YYNGEE. The CDR3 reads CASSVETGGSLGYGYTF. CDR3 sequence (DNA): TGTGCCAGCAGCGTAGAGACAGGGGGCAGTTTAGGCTATGGCTACACCTTC.

V gene TRBV19 combines with J gene TRBJ2-7; 7 bases align to TRBD1. Germline CDR1 reads LNHDA; CDR2 reads SQIVND (reference sequence). The V gene end was trimmed by 8 bases and the J gene end by 2 bases; junction bases not matched to a gene: 9. This CDR3 spans 14 amino acids. The DNA for the CDR3 is TGTGCCAGTTTTAGGGACAGTCCCCCCTACGAGCAGTACTTC. Amino acid sequence: CASFRDSPPYEQYF. The whole variable domain, filled in from reference TRBV19 and TRBJ2-7, reads DGGITQSPKYLFRKEGQNVTLSCEQNLNHDAMYWYRQDPGQGLRLIYYSQIVNDFQKGDIAEGYSVSREKKESFPLTVTSAQKNPTAFYLCASFRDSPPYEQYFGPGTRLTVT.

This clone was counted a single time. The chain is built from TRBV7-8 and TRBJ2-3; 7 bases map to TRBD2. CDR1 SGHVS and CDR2 FQNEAQ come from the germline V gene. Germline trimming cut 2 bases from V and 2 bases from J; bases unmatched to any gene: 7. CDR3 length equals 16 residues. CDR3 protein: CASSLYAGVFTDTQYF. The DNA of the CDR3 is TGTGCCAGCAGCTTATACGCGGGGGTATTCACAGATACGCAGTATTTT.

V and J are TRBV27 and TRBJ1-6; D may be TRBD1 (5 bases). Looked up from germline, CDR1 is MNHEY and CDR2 is SMNVEV (reference sequence). The length of the CDR3 is 16 residues. Trimming removed 2 bases at V and 10 bases at J, with 18 bases between. CDR3 protein: CASSLRARQGFSPLHF. CDR3 nucleotide sequence: TGTGCCAGCAGTTTAAGGGCAAGGCAGGGTTTCTCACCCCTCCACTTT.

The chain links TRBV9 to TRBJ2-3, with D perhaps TRBD2 (5 bases). This CDR3 spans 14 amino acids. Deletions cut 0 bases from V and 6 bases from J, with 11 bases between. Per the germline V gene, CDR1 is SGDLS and CDR2 is YYNGEE. The CDR3 DNA reads as TGTGCCAGCAGCGTAGGTCTAGCAGAGGATACGCAGTATTTT. It translates to CASSVGLAEDTQYF.

Of note for this clone: The sample has other DNA sequences that encode this CDR3 too. The chain has TRBV6-1 and TRBJ2-7; 10 bases agree with TRBD1. The CDR3 spans 15 residues. V shed 1 base, J shed 0 bases, and the junction held 0 bases outside the gene matches. Germline V gene data show CDR1 as MNHNS and CDR2 as SASEGT. CDR3 in DNA: TGTGCCAGCAGTGAAGGGACAGGGGGCTCCTACGAGCAGTACTTC. The encoded protein is CASSEGTGGSYEQYF.

The rearrangement joins TRBV6-5 to TRBJ2-7; D tentatively reads TRBD1 or TRBD2 (5 bases each). The CDR3 covers 12 residues. Trimming took off 8 bases at V and 3 bases at J, with 11 bases between the two ends. The germline V gene has CDR1 MNHEY and CDR2 SVGAGI. CDR3 sequence (DNA): TGTGCCAGCTCCAGAGGGGACTACGAGCAGTACTTC. Its translation is CASSRGDYEQYF.

The genes are TRBV14 and TRBJ1-1, with a tentative D call TRBD1 (5 bases). There are 13 residues in the CDR3. V was trimmed by 4 bases and J by 8 bases, leaving 14 bases between them. Germline CDR1 SGHDN, CDR2 FVKESK. CDR3 in DNA: TGTGCCAGCAGCCCCAGGGACCTTCTAGAAGCTTTCTTT. Its translation: CASSPRDLLEAFF.

The chain has TRBV11-2 and TRBJ2-3, with TRBD2 matching 7 bases. Germline CDR1 is SGHAT and CDR2 is FQNNGV. This CDR3 spans 17 amino acids. The V gene end was trimmed by 5 bases and the J gene end by 0 bases; junction bases not matched to a gene: 11. The CDR3 loop is CASSKALRRGSTDTQYF. CDR3 nucleotide sequence: TGTGCCAGCAGCAAAGCGTTGCGGCGGGGGAGCACAGATACGCAGTATTTT.

The CDR3 DNA reads as TGTGCCAGGGGACAGGGGGTACCCTTTCCTTATGGCTACACCTTC. It codes for CARGQGVPFPYGYTF. V and J are TRBV30 and TRBJ1-2; 11 bases fit TRBD1. J gave up 5 bases and V 8 bases, and 13 bases lay outside the gene matches. CDR3 size: 15 residues. Germline V gene data show CDR1 as GTSNPN and CDR2 as SVGIG (reference sequence).

This CDR3 reads CAWSAGHLNQPQHF. The CDR3 DNA is TGTGCCTGGAGTGCGGGACATCTCAATCAGCCCCAGCATTTT. V and J are TRBV30 and TRBJ1-5, with D possibly being TRBD1 (6 bases). The CDR3 totals 14 residues. The germline V and J ends were trimmed by 1 base and 3 bases, with 10 bases remaining between them. From germline, CDR1 is GTSNPN and CDR2 SVGIG (reference sequence). Based on the CDR3 plus reference TRBV30 and TRBJ1-5, the full variable domain is SQTIHQWPATLVQPVGSPLSLECTVEGTSNPNLYWYRQAAGRGLQLLFYSVGIGQISSEVPQNLSASRPQDRQFILSSKKLLLSDSGFYLCAWSAGHLNQPQHFGDGTRLSIL.

Many counts were recorded for this clone. The chain carries TRBV5-6 and TRBJ1-1; D not certain. Looked up from germline, CDR1 is SGHDT and CDR2 is YYEEEE. V lost 4 bases, J lost 1 base, and 11 bases lay in between. The CDR3 extends over 14 amino acids. CDR3 residues: CASSLRSSNTEAFF. For the CDR3, the DNA is TGTGCCAGCAGCCTTAGGTCGTCGAACACTGAAGCTTTCTTT.

This rearrangement joins TRBV30 to TRBJ2-5; 7 bases agree with TRBD1. The trim removed 0 bases at V and 5 bases at J, leaving 6 bases unmatched. CDR1 is GTSNPN and CDR2 is SVGIG in the germline V gene (reference sequence). The CDR3 runs to 14 residues. The CDR3 reads CAWSVPTGRETQYF. As DNA, the CDR3 is TGTGCCTGGAGTGTACCGACAGGGCGGGAGACCCAGTACTTC.

In nucleotides, the CDR3 is TGTGCCAGCAGCTTGGAGGGGATAGCCTACAATGAGCAGTTCTTC. This codes for CASSLEGIAYNEQFF. The chain has TRBV5-4 and TRBJ2-1; D perhaps matches TRBD1 (5 bases). V lost 0 bases and J lost 2, with 9 bases in between. The CDR3 is 15 amino acids. The germline CDR1 and CDR2 sequences are SGHNT and YYREEE (reference sequence). Full variable domain (rest looked up from reference TRBV5-4 and TRBJ2-1): ETGVTQSPTHLIKTRGQQVTLRCSSQSGHNTVSWYQQALGQGPQFIFQYYREEENGRGNFPPRFSGLQFPNYSSELNVNALELDDSALYLCASSLEGIAYNEQFFGPGTRLTVL.

There are a few counts of this clone. The sample carries other DNA sequences with the same CDR3. This chain joins TRBV7-2 and TRBJ1-5; perhaps TRBD1 as D (5 bases). Germline assignment: CDR1 SGHTA and CDR2 FQGNSA. This CDR3 region has 13 residues. Trimming took 2 bases from V and 5 from J, leaving 7 bases between them. The CDR3 sequence is CASSLRGDQPQHF. The CDR3, as DNA: TGTGCCAGCAGCTTAAGAGGGGATCAGCCCCAGCATTTT.

This clone was detected only a few times. J is TRBJ2-7 and V is TRBV11-2; D is undetermined. V lost 6 bases to trimming and J lost 3 bases, with 15 bases between them. Germline CDR1 and CDR2: SGHAT and FQNNGV. The CDR3 is 14 amino acids. The CDR3 DNA sequence: TGTGCCAGCAGTGTGCGGCCTATTAACTACGAGCAGTACTTC. This codes for CASSVRPINYEQYF.

V and J are TRBV2 and TRBJ2-7, with D perhaps TRBD1 or TRBD2 (7 bases each). Trimming cost V 6 bases and J 5 bases, with 11 bases left between them. The CDR3 runs to 12 residues. Germline CDR1 SNHLY, CDR2 FYNNEI. The CDR3 spells CASRGGGNEQYF. The CDR3 nucleotides read TGTGCCAGCAGGGGAGGGGGCAACGAGCAGTACTTC.

The chain joins TRBV6-1 to TRBJ2-1; 12 nucleotides agree with TRBD2. Germline V gives CDR1 MNHNS, CDR2 SASEGT. Unmatched junction bases numbered 9, after V lost 3 bases and J lost 0 bases. The length of the CDR3 is 19 residues. The CDR3 is CASSDRLAGAPSSYNEQFF. Here the CDR3 DNA reads TGTGCCAGCAGTGATAGACTAGCGGGGGCCCCGAGCTCCTACAATGAGCAGTTCTTC.

In DNA form, the CDR3 reads TGTGCCGCCCGAAGGGGCGAGCCCGGGGAGCTGTTTTTT. As protein: CAARRGEPGELFF. This rearrangement joins TRBV10-3 to TRBJ2-2; possible D gene TRBD1, 5 bases. Germline V gene sequence: CDR1 ENHRY, CDR2 SYGVKD. Trimming cost V 11 bases and J 6 bases, with 16 bases left between them. The CDR3 contains 13 residues.

The chain uses TRBV6-6 and TRBJ1-1; the D gene is possibly TRBD1 (5 bases). Germline V lookup: CDR1 MNHNY, CDR2 SVGAGI (reference sequence). CDR3 size: 15 residues. V lost 4 bases and J 5 bases, leaving 17 bases between the germline ends. The DNA of the CDR3 is TGTGCCAGCAGTTTACTGGGCCAGGGTAATACTGAAGCTTTCTTT. The encoded protein is CASSLLGQGNTEAFF.

The V and J genes are TRBV7-2 and TRBJ2-7; D might be TRBD1 or TRBD2, each matching 5 bases. There are 15 residues in the CDR3. Per the germline V gene, CDR1 is SGHTA and CDR2 is FQGNSA. V was trimmed by 2 bases and J by 0 bases, leaving 11 bases between them. The CDR3 DNA follows: TGTGCCAGCAGCTTACTTGGGGGAGTCTCCTACGAGCAGTACTTC. Protein sequence: CASSLLGGVSYEQYF.

This clone was recorded once. This rearrangement joins TRBV27 to TRBJ1-1; 8 bases are a match to TRBD1. The CDR3 totals 15 residues. The V segment lost 7 bases and the J segment 5 bases; nucleotides outside the gene matches: 12. Germline assignment: CDR1 MNHEY and CDR2 SMNVEV (reference sequence). The CDR3 DNA is TGTGCCAGCAACGAGGGGCAGGGGGCAGGAACTGAAGCTTTCTTT. Residues: CASNEGQGAGTEAFF.

This chain links TRBV14 with TRBJ1-1, with a tentative D call TRBD1 (5 bases). Germline-derived CDR1 and CDR2 are SGHDN and FVKESK. The CDR3 has 13 amino acids. V shed 3 bases and J shed 2 bases, with 7 bases lying between them. The CDR3 here is CASSHTGNTEAFF. The CDR3 nucleotides read TGTGCCAGCAGCCACACAGGAAACACTGAAGCTTTCTTT.

The V gene is TRBV4-3, the J gene TRBJ2-3; TRBD2 aligns across 8 bases. CDR1 is LGHNA and CDR2 is YSLEER in the germline V gene. J gave up 3 bases and V 4 bases, and 12 bases lay outside the gene matches. The CDR3 runs 17 residues. CDR3 loop: CASSLTGGGRMTDTQYF. CDR3 nucleotides: TGCGCCAGCAGCCTAACGGGCGGCGGGAGGATGACAGATACGCAGTATTTT.

This clone was observed once. The genes are TRBV19 and TRBJ1-2, with 12 bases aligning to TRBD1. After removal of 9 bases from V and 3 bases from J, the junction contained 8 bases not matched to a gene. The CDR3 contains 15 residues. In germline, CDR1 is LNHDA, CDR2 SQIVND (reference sequence). CDR3: CASRDRGRLDYGYTF. CDR3 bases: TGTGCCAGCCGGGACAGGGGGCGTTTGGACTATGGCTACACCTTC.

The chain joins TRBV30 to TRBJ2-1; 10 nucleotides align to TRBD2. There are 15 residues in the CDR3. Germline trimming cut 1 base from V and 14 bases from J; bases unmatched to any gene: 14. Germline lookup yields CDR1 GTSNPN and CDR2 SVGIG (reference sequence). CDR3 residues: CAWSALRTSGGGEFF. For the CDR3, the DNA is TGTGCCTGGAGTGCCCTGAGGACTAGCGGAGGTGGAGAGTTCTTC.